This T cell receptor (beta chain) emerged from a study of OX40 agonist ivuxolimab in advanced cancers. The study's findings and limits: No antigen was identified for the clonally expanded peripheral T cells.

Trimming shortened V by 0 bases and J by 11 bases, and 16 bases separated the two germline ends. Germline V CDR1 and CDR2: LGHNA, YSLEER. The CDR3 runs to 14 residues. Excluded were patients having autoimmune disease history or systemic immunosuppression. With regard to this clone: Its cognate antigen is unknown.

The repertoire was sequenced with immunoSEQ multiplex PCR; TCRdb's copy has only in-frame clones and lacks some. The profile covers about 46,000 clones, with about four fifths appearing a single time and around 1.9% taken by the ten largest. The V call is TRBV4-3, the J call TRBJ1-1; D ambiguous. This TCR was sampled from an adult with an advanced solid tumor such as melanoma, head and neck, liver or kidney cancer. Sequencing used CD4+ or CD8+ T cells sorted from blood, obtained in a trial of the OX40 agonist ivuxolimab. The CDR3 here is CASSQDGRRAGAFF. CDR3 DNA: TGCGCCAGCAGCCAAGATGGTAGAAGGGCTGGCGCTTTCTTT.